This T cell receptor (beta chain) was identified during a study of cytomegalovirus exposure and HLA in healthy donors. The CDR3 consists of 15 residues. Germline assignment: CDR1 SEHNR and CDR2 FQNEAQ (reference sequence). The PCR used 60 Vbeta and 13 Jbeta primers. Methods used by the authors: Approximately 12 million of around 85 million unique TCR beta chains were shared, per a later count. The table came from immunoSEQ multiplex PCR; TCRdb's copy has only in-frame clones and leaves some out. The DNA was the basis for D and trimming; V, J and clone size are from that table. The sample has 80,000 to 100,000 clones, about 81% seen once; the top ten hold about 1.5%. This clone appeared a single time.

This chain joins TRBV7-9 and TRBJ2-5; 7 positions match TRBD1. The closer fit of TRBJ2-7 to the DNA end suggests the J call may be wrong. The specimen sequenced was PBMCs. This TCR came from a man between 40 and 49 years old in good health and CMV-seronegative. The CDR3 DNA sequence: TGTGCCAGCAGCCATAACCACCGGGACAGCCTCGAGCAGTACTTC. It yields the protein CASSHNHRDSLEQYF.